One sample yielded the 15 T cell receptor beta chains listed below, sequenced in a study of shared clonotypes between healthy human individuals. Data came from immunoSEQ multiplex PCR; TCRdb stores just in-frame clones and leaves some out. In the table there are over a million clones, around 98.5% of which are singletons. Sample: naive CD4+ T cells sorted from blood. Subset: CD45RA+ positively selected. These receptors all stem from a man aged 25 to 45 in good health.

This clone was recorded once. The J gene is TRBJ2-2, the V gene TRBV5-1; no reliable D call. Trimming left V 0 bases short and J 7 bases short, with 10 bases between. The CDR3 totals 14 residues. Germline CDR1 is SGHRS and CDR2 is YFSETQ. As DNA, the CDR3 is TGCGCCAGCAGCTTGGGGATTCAGGTCGGGGAGCTGTTTTTT. Translated, it gives CASSLGIQVGELFF.

V gene TRBV25-1 combines with J gene TRBJ2-3; D possibly corresponds to TRBD1 (6 bases). V lost 4 bases and J lost 2, with 19 bases in between. The CDR3 is 17 amino acids. From germline, CDR1 is MGHDK and CDR2 SYGVNS. The DNA for the CDR3 is TGTGCCAGCAGTGGGGGGTTACCGGGGACAACCACAGATACGCAGTATTTT. It codes for CASSGGLPGTTTDTQYF.

As to this clone: Other DNA sequences in this specimen translate into the identical CDR3. The V call is TRBV9, the J call TRBJ2-7; D is perhaps TRBD1 (6 bases). Between the trimmed V and J ends, which lost 0 bases and 2 bases, there was a span of 12 bases. The germline V gene has CDR1 SGDLS and CDR2 YYNGEE. The CDR3 runs to 15 residues. In DNA, the CDR3 is TGTGCCAGCAGCGTAGGACCAGGACAGACCTACGAGCAGTACTTC. It specifies CASSVGPGQTYEQYF.

The chain employs TRBV18 and TRBJ2-1, with D perhaps TRBD2 (6 bases). The CDR3 has 13 residues. With 6 bases removed from V and 6 bases from J, the gap between germline ends came to 12 bases. The germline V gene has CDR1 KGHSH and CDR2 LQKENI. The CDR3: CASSLSGPNEQFF. CDR3 coding DNA: TGTGCCAGCTCTCTTAGCGGACCCAATGAGCAGTTCTTC.

This chain links TRBV7-3 with TRBJ2-1; 7 nucleotides align to TRBD1. Germline V gives CDR1 SGHTA, CDR2 FQGTGA. This CDR3 comprises 16 residues. The V and J ends lost 5 bases and 0 bases, in that order; junction bases with no gene match: 7. DNA of the CDR3: TGTGCCAGCAGCCCTTTTGCAGGGGGCTCCTACAATGAGCAGTTCTTC. Protein: CASSPFAGGSYNEQFF.

This clone was seen just once. The rearrangement uses TRBV10-1 and TRBJ2-7; D possibly uses TRBD1 or TRBD2 (6 bases each). There are 15 residues in the CDR3. CDR1 and CDR2 (germline): WNHNN, SYGVQD (reference sequence). V lost 2 bases and J lost 2, with 13 bases in between. CDR3 loop: CASSERGEPPYEQYF. Here the CDR3 DNA reads TGCGCCAGCAGTGAGAGGGGGGAACCTCCCTACGAGCAGTACTTC.

This chain joins TRBV9 and TRBJ1-1; no firm D call. The CDR3 spans 14 residues. Germline CDR1 reads SGDLS; CDR2 reads YYNGEE. The V gene lost 0 bases and the J gene lost 4 bases, with 10 bases spanning the gap. CDR3 bases: TGTGCCAGCAGCGTAGATCACATTAGCACTGAAGCTTTCTTT. This gives the protein CASSVDHISTEAFF.

The J gene is TRBJ2-7, the V gene TRBV28; TRBD2 might be the D (5 bases). Germline V lookup: CDR1 MDHEN, CDR2 SYDVKM. The CDR3 totals 16 residues. Trimming stripped 6 bases from V and 3 bases from J, with 21 bases between. CDR3 in amino acids: CASSRLGRGLYYEQYF. In DNA, the CDR3 is TGTGCCAGCAGCCGGCTCGGACGCGGGCTCTACTACGAGCAGTACTTC.

This chain links TRBV11-3 with TRBJ2-1, with TRBD2 matching 8 bases. The CDR3 runs to 14 residues. The germline V gene encodes CDR1 SGHNT and CDR2 YENEEA. The ends lost 0 bases at V and 7 bases at J; junction bases unmatched: 2. The CDR3 is CASSLDGRGNEQFF. DNA for the CDR3: TGTGCCAGCAGCTTAGACGGGAGGGGGAATGAGCAGTTCTTC.

Here the CDR3 reads CATSAQGYNEQFF. Here the CDR3 DNA reads TGTGCCACCAGCGCCCAGGGGTACAATGAGCAGTTCTTC. This chain links TRBV15 with TRBJ2-1; a weak D match, TRBD1 (6 bases). Between the trimmed V and J ends, which lost 5 bases and 4 bases, there was a span of 9 bases. Per germline, CDR1 LNHNV and CDR2 YYDKDF (reference sequence). This CDR3 has 13 amino acids.

The rearrangement uses TRBV28 and TRBJ2-1, with TRBD2 matching 13 bases. Germline lookup yields CDR1 MDHEN and CDR2 SYDVKM. V shed 5 bases, J shed 6 bases, and the junction held 4 bases outside the gene matches. This CDR3 spans 15 amino acids. The DNA for the CDR3 is TGTGCCAGCAGTCCCACTAGCGGGAGGGTCAATGAGCAGTTCTTC. As protein: CASSPTSGRVNEQFF.

The rearrangement links TRBV28 to TRBJ2-2; D may correspond to TRBD1 or TRBD2 (5 bases each). V was cut by 6 bases and J by 8 bases, with 19 bases left in between. This CDR3 spans 15 amino acids. Germline CDR1 MDHEN, CDR2 SYDVKM. As DNA, the CDR3 is TGTGCCAGCAGAGAACGGGGACGAATGGGTGGGGAGCTGTTTTTT. Amino acids: CASRERGRMGGELFF.

This chain joins TRBV5-4 and TRBJ1-2, with D perhaps TRBD1 (5 bases). Germline values: CDR1 SGHNT, CDR2 YYREEE (reference sequence). CDR3 length: 17 residues. V shed 3 bases and J shed 4 bases, with 22 bases lying between them. The CDR3: CASSSIRGGRDFYGYTF. Written as DNA, the CDR3 is TGTGCCAGCAGCTCGATAAGAGGCGGCAGGGATTTCTATGGCTACACCTTC.

This clone was recorded only once. The chain has TRBV18 and TRBJ2-3; D is possibly TRBD1 or TRBD2 (5 bases each). CDR1 and CDR2 (germline): KGHSH, LQKENI. This CDR3 contains 16 residues. Trimming removed 5 bases from V and 0 bases from J, with 15 bases in between. The CDR3 loop is CASSSGRNPSTDTQYF. The DNA for the CDR3 is TGTGCCAGCTCATCGGGGCGGAACCCTAGCACAGATACGCAGTATTTT.

In this sample, this clone turned up once. The chain carries TRBV9 and TRBJ2-1, with 8 bases fitting TRBD2. The V gene end was trimmed by 4 bases and the J gene end by 8 bases; junction bases not matched to a gene: 11. Per the germline V gene, CDR1 is SGDLS and CDR2 is YYNGEE. The CDR3 has 15 amino acids. In DNA form, the CDR3 reads TGTGCCAGCAGCCTCGGGACTAGTCTTTTGGATGAGCAGTTCTTC. Its translation is CASSLGTSLLDEQFF. Combining the CDR3 with reference TRBV9 and TRBJ2-1 gives the whole variable domain DSGVTQTPKHLITATGQRVTLRCSPRSGDLSVYWYQQSLDQGLQFLIQYYNGEERAKGNILERFSAQQFPDLHSELNLSSLELGDSALYFCASSLGTSLLDEQFFGPGTRLTVL.